These T cell receptor beta chains were read from a single sample in a study of blood T cell repertoires in COVID-19. Sequencing used immunoSEQ multiplex PCR; TCRdb keeps in-frame clones, though not all of them. Among 150,000 to 160,000 clones listed, around 85% were seen once. Sample: peripheral blood. The receptors here all came from a man aged 55-75 years with COVID-19, enrolled during active disease. Both conserved end residues are part of each CDR3. Fields, in order: J gene, V gene, clone size, D gene, CDR3 protein, CDR3 DNA. A D gene is named only where the DNA matches it firmly. Clone size, where shown, is once, few, many, or a class for clones that have expanded.

TRBJ2-7 TRBV11-2 NA TRBD2 CASSSPSGALYEQYF TGTGCCAGCAGCTCACCTAGCGGGGCCCTCTACGAGCAGTACTTC
TRBJ2-1 TRBV10-3 NA NA CAISGYGQFSYNEQFF TGTGCCATCAGTGGCTATGGACAGTTCTCCTACAATGAGCAGTTCTTC
TRBJ2-5 TRBV6-5 NA TRBD2 CASSLGLAQETQYF TGTGCCAGCAGTCTCGGACTAGCCCAGGAGACCCAGTACTTC
TRBJ1-1 TRBV5-1 NA TRBD1 CASSREGALRNTEAFF TGCGCCAGCAGCCGGGAGGGGGCACTACGTAACACTGAAGCTTTCTTT
TRBJ2-4 TRBV24-1 few TRBD2 CATSGLAENIQYF TGTGCCACCAGCGGACTAGCGGAAAACATTCAGTACTTC
TRBJ2-3 TRBV6-2/TRBV6-3 NA TRBD2 CASSYLAGGPPSTDTQYF TGTGCCAGCAGTTACTTAGCGGGGGGGCCTCCTAGCACAGATACGCAGTATTTT
TRBJ2-1 TRBV5-1 NA TRBD2 CASKTSGGSYNEQFF TGCGCCAGCAAGACTTCGGGGGGCTCCTACAATGAGCAGTTCTTC
TRBJ2-1 TRBV6-5 NA NA CASKPLVLHEQFF TGTGCCAGCAAACCGTTGGTACTCCATGAGCAGTTCTTC
TRBJ2-3 TRBV3-1/TRBV3-2 once TRBD2 CASSPSGGTTDTQYF TGTGCCAGCAGCCCTAGCGGGGGGACCACAGATACGCAGTATTTT
TRBJ1-4 TRBV13 NA NA CASSSRGLEKLFF TGTGCCAGCAGCTCTAGGGGACTGGAAAAACTGTTTTTT
TRBJ1-2 TRBV6-2/TRBV6-3 NA TRBD1 CASSLRGTGGAIGGYTF TGTGCCAGCAGTCTACGCGGGACAGGGGGCGCGATCGGTGGCTACACCTTC
TRBJ2-7 TRBV11-3 NA NA CASSLDSDSGSYEQYF TGTGCCAGCAGCTTAGATTCGGATAGCGGCTCCTACGAGCAGTACTTC
TRBJ1-5 TRBV6-2/TRBV6-3 NA NA CASSYSRAGPKNQPQHF TGTGCCAGCAGTTACTCGAGAGCCGGTCCAAAAAATCAGCCCCAGCATTTT
TRBJ2-3 TRBV5-4 NA NA CASSLTGADTQYF TGTGCCAGCAGCTTGACGGGGGCAGATACGCAGTATTTT
TRBJ1-1 TRBV6-2/TRBV6-3 once NA CASSPNGFMNTEAFF TGTGCCAGCAGCCCTAACGGGTTCATGAACACTGAAGCTTTCTTT
TRBJ2-5 TRBV4-1 NA NA CASSQAHLGTKFQETQYF TGCGCCAGCAGCCAAGCACACCTAGGTACCAAATTTCAAGAGACCCAGTACTTC
TRBJ1-6 TRBV18 NA NA CASSSKPGGSPLHF TGTGCCAGCTCCTCGAAACCGGGAGGATCACCCCTCCACTTT
TRBJ2-4 TRBV6-5 NA TRBD1 CASTGGQGLENIQYF TGTGCCAGCACCGGAGGACAGGGGTTGGAAAACATTCAGTACTTC
TRBJ1-2 TRBV19 NA NA CASSDRTAFRYTF TGTGCCAGTAGCGACCGGACAGCGTTTCGCTACACCTTC
TRBJ2-5 TRBV24-1 NA TRBD2 CATSDSPRGDQYF TGTGCCACCAGTGATTCTCCCCGGGGGGACCAGTACTTC
TRBJ1-5 TRBV6-5 NA TRBD1 CASGDPQGAGQPQHF TGTGCCAGCGGGGACCCACAGGGGGCAGGTCAGCCCCAGCATTTT
TRBJ2-5 TRBV4-3 NA TRBD1 CASSQDEGTGSQTQYF TGCGCCAGCAGCCAAGATGAAGGGACAGGGAGTCAGACCCAGTACTTC
TRBJ2-6 TRBV7-9 NA TRBD1 CASSRPGQGSGANVLTF TGTGCCAGCAGCAGGCCGGGACAGGGGTCGGGGGCCAACGTCCTGACTTTC
TRBJ2-3 TRBV19 NA TRBD2 CASSILAGGTDTQYF TGTGCCAGTAGTATATTAGCGGGAGGCACAGATACGCAGTATTTT